The next 15 T cell receptor beta chains were all read from a single sample in a study of cytomegalovirus exposure and HLA in healthy donors. The PCR ran on 60 Vbeta and 13 Jbeta primers. Generated by immunoSEQ multiplex PCR, the TCRdb table keeps only in-frame clones and is missing some. The sample holds under 200,000 clones, more than 75% seen once. Source material: PBMCs. These receptors were collected from a young man in good health and CMV-seropositive.

V and J are TRBV27 and TRBJ1-2; 7 nucleotides match TRBD1. Looked up from germline, CDR1 is MNHEY and CDR2 is SMNVEV (reference sequence). This CDR3 region has 15 residues. V was pared by 6 bases and J by 2 bases, with 9 bases of the junction left unmatched. The CDR3 DNA is TGTGCCAGCAGGAGGCGGGACAGCCCAAACTATGGCTACACCTTC. Translating it yields CASRRRDSPNYGYTF.

The genes are TRBV29-1 and TRBJ2-1; weak D call: TRBD2 (5 bases). Trimming removed 6 bases from V and 4 bases from J, with 13 bases in between. From germline, CDR1 is SQVTM and CDR2 ANQGSEA. CDR3 length: 13 amino acids. This chain's CDR3 is CSVVMDLYNEQFF. The CDR3, as DNA: TGCAGCGTCGTCATGGACTTGTACAATGAGCAGTTCTTC.

The chain joins TRBV5-6 to TRBJ1-2, with 9 bases that match TRBD1. The CDR3 is 17 residues long. J gave up 1 base and V 0 bases, and 7 bases lay outside the gene matches. Germline V gene data show CDR1 as SGHDT and CDR2 as YYEEEE. CDR3 sequence reads: CASSLAGGQGNNYGYTF. The CDR3 region has the DNA TGTGCCAGCAGCTTGGCCGGCGGACAGGGGAATAACTATGGCTACACCTTC.

This clone showed up just a few times. In DNA form, the CDR3 reads TGTGCCAGCTCACGTAACACAGGGGGATCCGGGGAGCTGTTTTTT. Translated: CASSRNTGGSGELFF. This chain links TRBV18 with TRBJ2-2; 8 bases fit TRBD1. CDR1 and CDR2 (germline): KGHSH, LQKENI. The length of the CDR3 is 15 residues. V dropped 4 bases and J dropped 6; count of bases not matched to a gene: 7.

This chain uses TRBV7-9 with TRBJ2-2; D is perhaps TRBD1 (5 bases). CDR1 is SEHNR, CDR2 FQNEAQ, per germline (reference sequence). Trimming took off 2 bases at V and 6 bases at J, with 10 bases between the two ends. The CDR3 loop spans 14 amino acids. This chain's CDR3 is CASSLLGRAGELFF. CDR3 DNA sequence: TGTGCCAGCAGCTTACTCGGCAGGGCCGGGGAGCTGTTTTTT.

This clone has only a few counts. The chain employs TRBV29-1 and TRBJ2-2; 8 bases fit TRBD2. Trimming removed 4 bases from V and 6 bases from J; junction bases left unmatched: 7. The germline V gene has CDR1 SQVTM and CDR2 ANQGSEA. There are 14 residues in the CDR3. As DNA, the CDR3 is TGCAGCGTTGCAGCGGGAGCAGGTCCCGGGGAGCTGTTTTTT. This sequence encodes CSVAAGAGPGELFF.

The chain couples TRBV29-1 to TRBJ2-2, with D perhaps matching TRBD1 (5 bases). The V and J ends lost 7 bases and 0 bases respectively, with 9 bases between them. Germline V gene lookup returns CDR1 SQVTM and CDR2 ANQGSEA. This CDR3 region has 13 residues. The CDR3 bases are TGCAGCGCAGACAGCCCGAACACCGGGGAGCTGTTTTTT. It is translated as CSADSPNTGELFF.

The chain couples TRBV6-1 to TRBJ1-5; D ambiguous. This CDR3 comprises 13 residues. Germline assignment: CDR1 MNHNS and CDR2 SASEGT. Trimming took 3 bases from V and 10 from J, leaving 13 bases between them. In DNA form, the CDR3 reads TGTGCCAGCAGTGATGCGAGACCTAGACCCCAGCATTTT. It codes for CASSDARPRPQHF.

Only a few counts were recorded for this clone. The chain combines TRBV30 with TRBJ1-5, with D unclear. Trimming took off 2 bases at V and 5 bases at J, with 10 bases between the two ends. Germline V gene lookup returns CDR1 GTSNPN and CDR2 SVGIG (reference sequence). CDR3 length: 13 amino acids. CDR3 DNA: TGTGCCTGGAGTAACTCCTTGGATCAGCCCCAGCATTTT. Amino acid sequence: CAWSNSLDQPQHF.

The gene calls are TRBV7-2 and TRBJ2-5, with unresolved D. This CDR3 region has 15 residues. V was clipped by 5 bases and J by 0 bases, with 13 bases between them. Per germline, CDR1 SGHTA and CDR2 FQGNSA. CDR3 DNA: TGTGCCAGCAGCCCGCGACACCTGTACCAAGAGACCCAGTACTTC. Protein: CASSPRHLYQETQYF.

The gene calls are TRBV9 and TRBJ2-2; perhaps TRBD2 as D (5 bases). The V gene lost 4 bases and the J gene lost 4 bases, with 14 bases spanning the gap. CDR1 and CDR2 from the germline V gene are SGDLS and YYNGEE. The CDR3 sequence is 15 residues long. The CDR3 sequence: CASSTRTRSTGELFF. CDR3 in DNA: TGTGCCAGCAGCACCCGTACTAGGTCCACCGGGGAGCTGTTTTTT.

The chain couples TRBV7-2 to TRBJ2-1; maybe TRBD2 (5 bases). The CDR3 totals 14 residues. Germline CDR1 is SGHTA and CDR2 is FQGNSA. Trimming took off 5 bases at V and 3 bases at J, with 11 bases between the two ends. CDR3 in DNA: TGTGCCAGCAGCGGACTTGAAAACTACAATGAGCAGTTCTTC. This sequence encodes CASSGLENYNEQFF.

The V call is TRBV4-1, the J call TRBJ1-3; the D is unclear. Germline CDR1 MGHRA, CDR2 YSYEKL. V lost 2 bases and J lost 0, with 8 bases in between. CDR3 length: 15 amino acids. Here the CDR3 reads CASSQNTGSGNTIYF. The CDR3 DNA is TGCGCCAGCAGCCAAAATACGGGCTCTGGAAACACCATATATTTT.

The chain carries TRBV11-2 and TRBJ1-2, with TRBD1 identical over 8 bases. The germline V gene encodes CDR1 SGHAT and CDR2 FQNNGV. The trim removed 5 bases at V and 3 bases at J, leaving 2 bases unmatched. The CDR3 covers 13 residues. The CDR3, as DNA: TGTGCCAGCAGCCCGACAGGGGACTATGGCTACACCTTC. Protein: CASSPTGDYGYTF.

The chain combines TRBV10-1 with TRBJ1-5; D may be TRBD1 (6 bases). The V end was cut by 5 bases, the J end by 1 base, with 9 bases between. The CDR3 covers 14 residues. Germline CDR1 reads WNHNN; CDR2 reads SYGVQD (reference sequence). CDR3 DNA sequence: TGCGCCAGCAGTTCGGACAGAAGCAATCAGCCCCAGCATTTT. It encodes CASSSDRSNQPQHF.